The clone carrying this T cell receptor (beta chain) occurred a few times. Its target is unknown. The record originates from a study of identical twins' blood T cells. Broader study findings: Twin similarity might stem from environmental factors, not only genetics. Each donor's most abundant TCRbeta clonotypes shared more CDR3 sequences with her twin than unrelated donors.

Donors were six healthy women in three monozygous twin pairs. Each TCR cDNA library carried sample-specific barcodes on both ends. TCRdb re-derived calls from the 5' RACE reads in MiXCR, one entry per CDR3 protein. The sample consists of fewer than 450,000 distinct CDR3 sequences, under 30% of them appearing once. The V and J ends lost 3 bases and 6 bases respectively, with 9 bases between them. The CDR3 is 12 amino acids. From germline, CDR1 is SEHNR and CDR2 FQNEAQ (reference sequence). This TCR was recovered from a woman between 18 and 49 years old in good health. The sequencing input was PBMCs. The genes are TRBV7-9 and TRBJ2-7; no reliable D call. CDR3 amino acids: CASSFPGGEQYF. The DNA for the CDR3 is TGTGCCAGCAGCTTTCCAGGTGGCGAGCAGTACTTC.